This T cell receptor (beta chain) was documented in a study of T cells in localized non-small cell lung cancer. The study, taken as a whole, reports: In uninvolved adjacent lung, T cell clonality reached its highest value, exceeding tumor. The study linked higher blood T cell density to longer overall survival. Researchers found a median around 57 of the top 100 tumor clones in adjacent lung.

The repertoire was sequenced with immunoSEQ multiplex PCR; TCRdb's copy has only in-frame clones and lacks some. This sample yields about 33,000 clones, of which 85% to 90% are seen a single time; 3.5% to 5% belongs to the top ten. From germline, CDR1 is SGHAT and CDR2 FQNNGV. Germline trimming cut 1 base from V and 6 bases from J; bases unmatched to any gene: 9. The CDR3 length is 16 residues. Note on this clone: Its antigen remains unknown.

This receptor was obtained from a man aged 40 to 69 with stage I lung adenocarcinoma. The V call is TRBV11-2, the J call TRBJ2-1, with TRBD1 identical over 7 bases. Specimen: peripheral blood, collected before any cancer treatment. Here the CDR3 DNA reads TGTGCCAGCAGCTTAGGGACGGGACAGAGATTCAATGAGCAGTTCTTC. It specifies CASSLGTGQRFNEQFF.